This entry lists 22 T cell receptor beta chains sequenced from one sample in a study of blood T cell repertoires in COVID-19 (dated by TCRdb to the early 2020s). The library was made by the immunoSEQ multiplex PCR assay. The table comes from immuneACCESS by way of TCRdb, which keeps in-frame sequences with V and J called. Part of the clones is missing from these tables; in studies checked, under half for an unresolved V gene and the rest for unknown reasons. Across this sample there are about 400,000 clones, with more than 80% seen only once. The ten largest clones capture more than 0.95% of the sample. Source material: peripheral blood. These receptors were collected from a man aged 35 to 55 with acute or convalescent COVID-19.

The chain recombines TRBV27 with TRBJ2-5; 12 bases map to TRBD2. The length of the CDR3 is 16 residues. Germline V gives CDR1 MNHEY, CDR2 SMNVEV (reference sequence). The trim removed 4 bases at V and 2 bases at J, leaving 5 bases unmatched. As DNA, the CDR3 is TGTGCCAGCAGTTGGCTTACTAGCGGGGGGCAAGAGACCCAGTACTTC. It encodes CASSWLTSGGQETQYF.

The chain employs TRBV28 and TRBJ1-2; D possibly corresponds to TRBD1 (6 bases). Trimming shortened V by 2 bases and J by 6 bases, and 19 bases separated the two germline ends. The CDR3 length is 16 residues. Germline V lookup: CDR1 MDHEN, CDR2 SYDVKM. CDR3 sequence reads: CASSLQRADRRHGYTF. CDR3 sequence (DNA): TGTGCCAGCAGTTTACAAAGGGCAGACAGGAGACATGGCTACACCTTC.

The rearrangement uses TRBV12-5 and TRBJ2-7; weak D call: TRBD2 (5 bases). CDR3 size: 12 residues. V shed 2 bases and J shed 7 bases, with 9 bases lying between them. Germline V gene sequence: CDR1 LGHNT, CDR2 FRNRAP. This CDR3 reads CASGLIPGEQYF. For the CDR3, the DNA is TGTGCTAGTGGTTTGATCCCGGGGGAGCAGTACTTC.

This rearrangement joins TRBV15 to TRBJ2-5, with 10 bases matching TRBD2. The CDR3 is 17 amino acids. V lost 1 base to trimming and J lost 5 bases; unmatched junction nucleotides: 10. Germline values: CDR1 LNHNV, CDR2 YYDKDF (reference sequence). DNA for the CDR3: TGTGCCACCAGCAGAGCGCTAGCGGGAGTTCAAATGGAGACCCAGTACTTC. This codes for CATSRALAGVQMETQYF.

CDR3: CASSESEGTNEKLFF. The CDR3 coding sequence is TGTGCCAGCAGTGAAAGTGAGGGAACTAATGAAAAACTGTTTTTT. This chain links TRBV6-1 with TRBJ1-4; D gene ambiguous. This CDR3 has 15 amino acids. Trimming shortened V by 2 bases and J by 1 base, and 8 bases separated the two germline ends. Germline values: CDR1 MNHNS, CDR2 SASEGT.

In this sample, this clone turned up once. V and J are TRBV11-2 and TRBJ2-2, with D possibly TRBD2 on 5 matching bases. Per the germline V gene, CDR1 is SGHAT and CDR2 is FQNNGV. V lost 4 bases and J lost 6, with 15 bases in between. This CDR3 spans 15 amino acids. CDR3 in amino acids: CASSSLWERPGELFF. CDR3 coding DNA: TGTGCCAGCAGCTCCCTGTGGGAGAGGCCCGGGGAGCTGTTTTTT. Supplemented by reference TRBV11-2 and TRBJ2-2, the full variable domain reads EAGVAQSPRYKIIEKRQSVAFWCNPISGHATLYWYQQILGQGPKLLIQFQNNGVVDDSQLPKDRFSAERLKGVDSTLKIQPAKLEDSAVYLCASSSLWERPGELFFGEGSRLTVL.

This sequence joins TRBV6-1 and TRBJ2-2; 10 bases line up with TRBD2. Trimming at V came to 0 bases and at J to 7 bases, leaving 14 bases not matched to a gene. Germline V gene lookup returns CDR1 MNHNS and CDR2 SASEGT. The CDR3 is made up of 19 amino acids. The CDR3 DNA follows: TGTGCCAGCAGTGAAGCGCTTCGGGTAGCGGGAGGTCTGGGCGGGGAGCTGTTTTTT. This translates into CASSEALRVAGGLGGELFF.

The chain combines TRBV4-1 with TRBJ2-1; 10 bases line up with TRBD2. The CDR3 extends over 15 amino acids. The germline gives CDR1 MGHRA, CDR2 YSYEKL. Trimming at V came to 1 base and at J to 5 bases, leaving 2 bases not matched to a gene. CDR3: CASSQALAGNNEQFF. In DNA form, the CDR3 reads TGCGCCAGCAGCCAAGCACTAGCGGGAAACAATGAGCAGTTCTTC.

Here the CDR3 DNA reads TGTGCCATCTCGGGACAGGGGGACGGGGGTGAGCAGTTCTTC. Residues: CAISGQGDGGEQFF. The chain is built from TRBV25-1 and TRBJ2-1, with TRBD1 identical over 11 bases. The CDR3 sequence is 14 residues long. Trimming cost V 10 bases and J 9 bases; bases outside gene matches: 11. Germline CDR1 MGHDK, CDR2 SYGVNS.

This clone was seen just once. This sequence joins TRBV5-1 and TRBJ2-7; the match to TRBD2 covers 9 bases. Germline trimming cut 0 bases from V and 2 bases from J; bases unmatched to any gene: 3. Germline CDR1 is SGHRS and CDR2 is YFSETQ. The CDR3 consists of 15 residues. This CDR3 is CASSLGASGTYEQYF. CDR3 nucleotide sequence: TGCGCCAGCAGCTTGGGCGCTAGCGGGACCTACGAGCAGTACTTC.

In its sample, this clone was seen a few times. Here the CDR3 DNA reads TGTGCCAGCAGACTGAGGACAGAAGCAATCTCCTATGGCTACACCTTC. Protein sequence: CASRLRTEAISYGYTF. V and J are TRBV27 and TRBJ1-2; D might be TRBD1 (6 bases). Germline assignment: CDR1 MNHEY and CDR2 SMNVEV (reference sequence). This CDR3 has 16 residues. The ends were cut back, 6 bases at V and 4 bases at J, with 21 bases in the middle.

The gene calls are TRBV5-6 and TRBJ1-1, with 11 bases aligning to TRBD1. The CDR3 is 15 amino acids. CDR1 is SGHDT and CDR2 is YYEEEE in the germline V gene. After removal of 4 bases from V and 5 bases from J, the junction contained 7 bases not matched to a gene. CDR3 region: CASSPRTGGRTEAFF. CDR3 nucleotides: TGTGCCAGCAGCCCTCGGACAGGGGGCAGGACTGAAGCTTTCTTT.

This chain uses TRBV7-2 with TRBJ2-7; 8 nucleotides match TRBD2. Germline V gene sequence: CDR1 SGHTA, CDR2 FQGNSA. J was trimmed by 0 bases and V by 5 bases; bases with no gene match: 9. This CDR3 has 16 amino acids. In DNA form, the CDR3 reads TGTGCCAGCAGCCCCCTGAGGAGCGGGAGCTCCTACGAGCAGTACTTC. Translating gives CASSPLRSGSSYEQYF.

This chain links TRBV5-5 with TRBJ2-5; possibly TRBD1 for D (5 bases). This CDR3 has 13 amino acids. V dropped 3 bases and J dropped 4 bases, with 10 bases sitting between them. CDR1 and CDR2 (germline): SGHKS, YYEKEE (reference sequence). As DNA, the CDR3 is TGTGCCAGCAGCTGGGGCCCCAGAGAGACCCAGTACTTC. This codes for CASSWGPRETQYF.

This clone was found once. The V gene is TRBV19, the J gene TRBJ1-1; TRBD1 agrees at 9 bases. CDR1 is LNHDA, CDR2 SQIVND, per germline (reference sequence). Trimming cost V 5 bases and J 5 bases; bases outside gene matches: 9. The CDR3 contains 15 residues. CDR3 residues: CASSPGTGLDTEAFF. The CDR3 DNA reads TGTGCCAGTAGTCCCGGGACAGGGTTGGATACTGAAGCTTTCTTT.

The chain links TRBV6-5 to TRBJ1-4; 7 bases fit TRBD1. V lost 0 bases, J lost 4 bases, and 5 bases stayed unmatched. This CDR3 region has 16 residues. Germline values: CDR1 MNHEY, CDR2 SVGAGI. The CDR3 DNA sequence: TGTGCCAGCAGTTACTCGGGCAGGGGGAATAATGAAAAACTGTTTTTT. Encoded protein: CASSYSGRGNNEKLFF.

V usage is TRBV27 and J usage is TRBJ2-5, with 12 nucleotides matching TRBD1. This CDR3 has 16 residues. Per germline, CDR1 MNHEY and CDR2 SMNVEV (reference sequence). With V trimmed by 5 bases and J by 5 bases, 9 bases remained unmatched. The CDR3 here is CASSPPRDRGPETQYF. For the CDR3, the DNA is TGTGCCAGCAGTCCCCCCCGGGACAGGGGGCCCGAGACCCAGTACTTC.

The rearrangement joins TRBV11-2 to TRBJ2-7; no clear D. The germline V gene has CDR1 SGHAT and CDR2 FQNNGV. The ends were cut back, 4 bases at V and 5 bases at J, with 15 bases in the middle. This CDR3 is built from 14 residues. The CDR3 protein is CASSSIMEIHEQYF. In nucleotides, the CDR3 is TGTGCCAGCAGCTCAATTATGGAGATACACGAGCAGTACTTC.

Remarks on this clone: The sample has other DNA sequences that encode this CDR3 too. The chain recombines TRBV9 with TRBJ1-2; maybe TRBD1 (6 bases). Looked up from germline, CDR1 is SGDLS and CDR2 is YYNGEE. Trimming took off 4 bases at V and 0 bases at J, with 10 bases between the two ends. The CDR3 runs 14 residues. This chain's CDR3 is CASSLSGANYGYTF. The CDR3 bases are TGTGCCAGCAGCTTATCAGGGGCTAACTATGGCTACACCTTC.

This chain uses TRBV6-5 with TRBJ2-7; weak D call: TRBD1 (6 bases). The V end was cut by 10 bases, the J end by 2 bases, with 18 bases between. This CDR3 contains 14 residues. In germline, CDR1 is MNHEY, CDR2 SVGAGI. CDR3 amino acids: CAIDMTGTTYEQYF. The CDR3 DNA follows: TGTGCCATCGATATGACAGGAACTACCTACGAGCAGTACTTC.

The V call is TRBV29-1, the J call TRBJ2-7; TRBD1 agrees at 12 bases. Trimming took 6 bases from V and 7 from J; bases not matched to a gene: 10. The V gene's germline CDR1 is SQVTM and CDR2 ANQGSEA. This CDR3 contains 14 residues. The CDR3 spells CSVTPGQGAREQYF. The CDR3 DNA follows: TGCAGCGTGACCCCGGGACAGGGGGCGCGTGAGCAGTACTTC.

This clone was found once. The chain combines TRBV5-1 with TRBJ2-3, with D possibly TRBD2 on 6 matching bases. The CDR3 consists of 16 residues. Germline loops: CDR1 SGHRS, CDR2 YFSETQ. Between the trimmed V and J ends, which lost 4 bases and 0 bases, there was a span of 15 bases. The CDR3 loop is CASSPESGSSTDTQYF. The DNA of the CDR3 is TGCGCCAGCAGCCCCGAGAGCGGGTCTAGCACAGATACGCAGTATTTT.